This TCR beta chain originates from a study of OX40 agonist ivuxolimab in advanced cancers. Measured with immunoSEQ multiplex PCR; TCRdb has only the in-frame clones, and not every one. The repertoire holds around 65,000 clones, with 80% to 95% as singletons. The ends were cut back, 3 bases at V and 4 bases at J, with 9 bases in the middle. CDR3 length: 13 residues. Germline values: CDR1 MNHNY, CDR2 SVGAGI (reference sequence). The receptor comes from an adult with an advanced solid tumor such as melanoma, head and neck, liver or kidney cancer. Sequencing used CD4+ or CD8+ T cells sorted from blood, obtained in a trial of the OX40 agonist ivuxolimab. The V call is TRBV6-6, the J call TRBJ2-5, with a tentative D call TRBD2 (6 bases). CDR3 DNA: TGTGCCAGCAGTTATCCCGGGGGAGAGACCCAGTACTTC. The encoded protein is CASSYPGGETQYF.